Following are 10 T cell receptor beta chains from one sample sequenced in a study of cytomegalovirus exposure and HLA in healthy donors. PCR used 60 Vbeta primers and 13 Jbeta primers. Sequenced by immunoSEQ multiplex PCR; TCRdb stores in-frame clones only, minus some. The table lists fewer than 45,000 clones, around 72% of them singletons. Sequencing was performed on PBMCs. The receptors were sampled from a woman aged 30 to 39 in good health and CMV-seronegative.

The rearrangement uses TRBV29-1 and TRBJ2-1; 12 bases are a match to TRBD2. J lost 0 bases, V lost 3 bases, and 6 bases had no gene match. From germline, CDR1 is SQVTM and CDR2 ANQGSEA. This CDR3 is built from 17 residues. CDR3 in DNA: TGCAGCGTTGAGGGACTAGCGGGCCCTAGCTCCTACAATGAGCAGTTCTTC. Protein: CSVEGLAGPSSYNEQFF.

In DNA, the CDR3 is TGCAGCGTTGAGAAACAGGGCTCTAATGAAAAACTGTTTTTT. As protein: CSVEKQGSNEKLFF. This rearrangement joins TRBV29-1 to TRBJ1-4; D might be TRBD1 (6 bases). This CDR3 has 14 residues. From germline, CDR1 is SQVTM and CDR2 ANQGSEA. V dropped 3 bases and J dropped 3 bases, with 11 bases sitting between them.

The rearrangement links TRBV11-3 to TRBJ2-1, with D possibly TRBD2 on 5 matching bases. This CDR3 has 15 residues. The germline gives CDR1 SGHNT, CDR2 YENEEA. The V end was cut by 6 bases, the J end by 2 bases, with 14 bases between. The CDR3 reads CASSSGSVPYNEQFF. The CDR3 nucleotides read TGTGCCAGCAGTTCTGGGAGCGTCCCCTACAATGAGCAGTTCTTC.

The V call is TRBV2, the J call TRBJ2-7, with D possibly TRBD1 on 5 matching bases. V was cut by 2 bases and J by 3 bases, with 8 bases left in between. This CDR3 is built from 13 residues. Per germline, CDR1 SNHLY and CDR2 FYNNEI. The CDR3 spells CASSEKGFYEQYF. The CDR3 coding sequence is TGTGCCAGCAGTGAAAAGGGGTTCTACGAGCAGTACTTC. The variable domain in full, with the rest retrieved from reference TRBV2 and TRBJ2-7, is EPEVTQTPSHQVTQMGQEVILRCVPISNHLYFYWYRQILGQKVEFLVSFYNNEISEKSEIFDDQFSVERPDGSNFTLKIRSTKLEDSAMYFCASSEKGFYEQYFGPGTRLTVT.

This chain joins TRBV6-5 and TRBJ2-3, with TRBD2 as a possible D gene (5 bases). This CDR3 is 14 amino acids long. Germline V gives CDR1 MNHEY, CDR2 SVGAGI. The V and J ends lost 6 bases and 2 bases respectively, with 12 bases between them. Here the CDR3 reads CASRVARNTDTQYF. DNA for the CDR3: TGTGCCAGCAGGGTAGCGCGGAACACAGATACGCAGTATTTT.

This clone was observed a few times. The same CDR3 arises from other DNA sequences in this sample as well. The chain employs TRBV19 and TRBJ1-1; weak D call: TRBD1 (5 bases). Trimming pared 3 bases from V and 5 bases from J, leaving 10 bases between. Germline lookup yields CDR1 LNHDA and CDR2 SQIVND (reference sequence). The CDR3 runs to 13 residues. CDR3 DNA sequence: TGTGCCAGTAGTATTGGGGGAGGTACTGAAGCTTTCTTT. Translated: CASSIGGGTEAFF.

V usage is TRBV13 and J usage is TRBJ1-1; 11 bases are shared with TRBD1. The CDR3 is 16 residues long. V shed 0 bases and J 7 bases; nucleotides not matched to a gene: 7. The V gene's germline CDR1 is PRHDT and CDR2 FYEKMQ (reference sequence). Written as DNA, the CDR3 is TGTGCCAGCAGCTTAGGCTCCGGACAGGGGGCGGTTGAAGCTTTCTTT. Translated, it gives CASSLGSGQGAVEAFF.

This clone was recorded only once. The chain links TRBV5-6 to TRBJ1-2; 8 bases align to TRBD1. Trimming took 4 bases from V and 4 from J; bases not matched to a gene: 9. The CDR3 length is 15 residues. In germline, CDR1 is SGHDT, CDR2 YYEEEE. The CDR3 region has the DNA TGTGCCAGCAGCCTCCGGGACAGGCAACCCTATGGCTACACCTTC. Translated: CASSLRDRQPYGYTF.

This chain joins TRBV5-1 and TRBJ1-4, with 8 bases identical to TRBD1. The germline CDR1 and CDR2 sequences are SGHRS and YFSETQ. V shed 6 bases and J 1 base; nucleotides not matched to a gene: 5. There are 15 residues in the CDR3. The CDR3 spells CASTTGAGTNEKLFF. As DNA, the CDR3 is TGCGCCAGCACGACAGGGGCGGGAACTAATGAAAAACTGTTTTTT.

The chain has TRBV29-1 and TRBJ2-7; 11 nucleotides line up with TRBD2. Germline trimming cut 4 bases from V and 5 bases from J; bases unmatched to any gene: 7. The CDR3 is made up of 14 amino acids. Germline V CDR1 and CDR2: SQVTM, ANQGSEA. CDR3 in DNA: TGCAGCGTTGCTCCAACTAGCGGGGGCGACGAGCAGTACTTC. Its protein is CSVAPTSGGDEQYF.